Following are 13 T cell receptor beta chains from one sample sequenced in a study of blood T cells in healthy people across ages. It was with a sample-barcoded 5' primer and a J-beta primer mix that a second PCR of about 6 to 12 cycles was run. TCRdb re-analysed the 5' RACE reads in MiXCR, keeping a single row per CDR3 protein. The repertoire holds around 650,000 distinct CDR3 sequences, with roughly 32% as singletons. Material for sequencing was blood. These receptors came from an elderly woman in good health.

Many counts were recorded for this clonotype. V usage is TRBV30 and J usage is TRBJ2-1, with 10 bases identical to TRBD1. Germline CDR1 reads GTSNPN; CDR2 reads SVGIG (reference sequence). V shed 1 base and J 1 base; nucleotides not matched to a gene: 1. The CDR3 totals 15 residues. The CDR3 nucleotides read TGTGCCTGGAGTGGGGGACAGGGGTCCTACAATGAGCAGTTCTTC. This codes for CAWSGGQGSYNEQFF.

Of note for this clonotype: At one end the junction does not follow the germline gene, possibly because of a read error. V is TRBV28 and J is TRBJ2-7; D may match TRBD1 or TRBD2 (5 bases each). The length of the CDR3 is 12 residues. Germline V lookup: CDR1 MDHEN, CDR2 SYDVKM. Written as DNA, the CDR3 is TGCGTCAGCCGGGGCCAAGCCAACGAGCAGTACTTC. Amino acid sequence: CVSRGQANEQYF.

Many counts were recorded for this clonotype. The chain has TRBV20-1 and TRBJ2-3; TRBD2 matches at 15 bases. Unmatched junction bases numbered 5, after V lost 1 base and J lost 0 bases. CDR1 is DFQATT and CDR2 is SNEGSKA in the germline V gene (reference sequence). The CDR3 consists of 18 residues. The CDR3 DNA is TGCAGTGCTAGAGCCGGACTAGCGGGGGGGTTTAGCACAGATACGCAGTATTTT. Translated: CSARAGLAGGFSTDTQYF.

This chain uses TRBV20-1 with TRBJ2-2; D remains ambiguous. This CDR3 is built from 15 residues. The V gene's germline CDR1 is DFQATT and CDR2 SNEGSKA (reference sequence). Trimming took off 4 bases at V and 1 base at J, with 13 bases between the two ends. Here the CDR3 reads CSATDARMNTGELFF. The CDR3, as DNA: TGCAGTGCTACCGACGCGCGGATGAACACCGGGGAGCTGTTTTTT.

As regards this clonotype: The junction does not match germline at one end; this may be a read error. This chain links TRBV7-2 with TRBJ2-7; D may be TRBD2 (5 bases). This CDR3 spans 13 amino acids. Germline V gives CDR1 SGHTA, CDR2 FQGNSA. The CDR3 sequence is CASSPSRTPPHSF. CDR3 bases: TGTGCCAGCAGCCCCTCCAGGACTCCTCCTCACAGCTTC. Based on the CDR3 plus reference TRBV7-2 and TRBJ2-7, the full variable domain is GAGVSQSPSNKVTEKGKDVELRCDPISGHTALYWYRQSLGQGLEFLIYFQGNSAPDKSGLPSDRFSAERTGGSVSTLTIQRTQQEDSAVYLCASSPSRTPPHSFGPGTRLTVT.

The rearrangement joins TRBV18 to TRBJ2-1, with D perhaps matching TRBD1 or TRBD2 (5 bases each). The V end lost 0 bases, the J end lost 3 bases, and 9 bases lay between the germline ends. Germline CDR1 is KGHSH and CDR2 is LQKENI. The CDR3 is 15 amino acids. The DNA for the CDR3 is TGTGCCAGCTCACCACCCGGGGCCGGCTACAATGAGCAGTTCTTC. Its translation: CASSPPGAGYNEQFF.

This clonotype was found many times. The chain couples TRBV2 to TRBJ2-7, with 10 bases lining up with TRBD1. Germline trimming cut 6 bases from V and 4 bases from J; bases unmatched to any gene: 6. The length of the CDR3 is 14 residues. Germline V gene sequence: CDR1 SNHLY, CDR2 FYNNEI. Here the CDR3 reads CASRLDRGAYEQYF. CDR3 DNA: TGTGCCAGCAGGCTGGACAGGGGGGCTTACGAGCAGTACTTC.

J is TRBJ1-5 and V is TRBV7-2; D call uncertain. The ends were cut back, 1 base at V and 3 bases at J, with 10 bases in the middle. The CDR3 has 15 amino acids. Germline loops: CDR1 SGHTA, CDR2 FQGNSA. Here the CDR3 reads CASSLDGIDNQPQHF. As DNA, the CDR3 is TGTGCCAGCAGCTTAGACGGAATTGACAATCAGCCCCAGCATTTT.

This clonotype showed up many times. V and J are TRBV29-1 and TRBJ1-2; 8 nucleotides agree with TRBD1. The CDR3 is 13 amino acids. Germline trimming cut 7 bases from V and 1 base from J; bases unmatched to any gene: 5. CDR1 and CDR2 from the germline V gene are SQVTM and ANQGSEA. CDR3 residues: CSAGQGSNYGYTF. In DNA form, the CDR3 reads TGCAGCGCTGGACAGGGCAGTAACTATGGCTACACCTTC.

This clonotype came up a few times. The chain recombines TRBV4-2 with TRBJ1-1, with a possible D match to TRBD1 (5 bases). The CDR3 has 13 amino acids. V dropped 3 bases and J dropped 5 bases, with 10 bases sitting between them. Looked up from germline, CDR1 is LGHNA and CDR2 is YNFKEQ. CDR3 sequence: CASSHLEGTEAFF. The DNA of the CDR3 is TGTGCCAGCAGCCACTTGGAGGGGACTGAAGCTTTCTTT.

This clonotype has a handful of counts. The genes are TRBV20-1 and TRBJ1-5; D may be TRBD1 (5 bases). The V gene's germline CDR1 is DFQATT and CDR2 SNEGSKA (reference sequence). The CDR3 has 13 amino acids. The ends were cut back, 2 bases at V and 7 bases at J, with 12 bases in the middle. CDR3 residues: CSARPSGNQPQHF. The CDR3 DNA is TGCAGTGCTAGACCGTCAGGGAACCAGCCCCAGCATTTT.

This clonotype has only one observation. This chain uses TRBV5-1 with TRBJ2-1, with 8 bases identical to TRBD1. The J segment lost 6 bases and the V segment lost 3 bases, leaving 20 bases of the junction unmatched. Germline CDR1 SGHRS, CDR2 YFSETQ. The CDR3 spans 19 residues. CDR3 in amino acids: CASSSQDRDGFGTCNEQFF. The CDR3, as DNA: TGCGCCAGCAGCTCCCAGGACAGGGACGGGTTCGGAACCTGCAATGAGCAGTTCTTC.

This clonotype was seen at least ten times. The rearrangement joins TRBV5-6 to TRBJ2-7; 7 positions agree with TRBD1. This CDR3 region has 15 residues. Per germline, CDR1 SGHDT and CDR2 YYEEEE. The V gene end was trimmed by 3 bases and the J gene end by 2 bases; junction bases not matched to a gene: 8. CDR3 loop: CASSSKTGTAYEQYF. In DNA, the CDR3 is TGTGCCAGCAGCTCCAAAACCGGGACAGCCTACGAGCAGTACTTC.